This T cell receptor beta chain was captured in a study of regulatory T cells in long-lasting Graves disease. Whole-study context: With positive TSH receptor antibodies and over 5 years of antithyroid drugs, Graves' disease was considered persistent.

This clonotype was observed a handful of times. Its antigen is not identified. Germline V gives CDR1 SEHNR, CDR2 FQNEAQ (reference sequence). CDR3 length equals 13 residues. The V end was cut by 11 bases, the J end by 5 bases, with 19 bases between. Documented time point: persistent/refractory GD, antithyroid drugs over 5 years with positive TRAb. Isolated PBMC RNA provided the starting material for the TCR library. TCR beta libraries were built with iRepertoire HTBI primers and Arm-PCR of CDR3 regions. TCRdb re-analysed the multiplex PCR reads in MiXCR, keeping a single row per CDR3 protein. The data contain 300,000 to 400,000 distinct CDR3 sequences, 15% to 20% of them singletons. Study-level points and caveats: Favored usage of TRBV28, TRBJ1-2 and TRBJ2-5 was recorded in persistent disease. What was studied was peripheral blood only, and not thyroid tissue.

The clonotype originates from a female donor with Graves disease. This specimen was peripheral blood mononuclear cells (PBMCs), taken when the disease was refractory, from a patient treated with antithyroid drugs. The chain uses TRBV7-9 and TRBJ2-7, with D hard to call. The CDR3 loop reads CAPDQSLFDEQYF. For the CDR3, the DNA is TGTGCCCCCGACCAATCCTTATTCGACGAGCAGTACTTC.